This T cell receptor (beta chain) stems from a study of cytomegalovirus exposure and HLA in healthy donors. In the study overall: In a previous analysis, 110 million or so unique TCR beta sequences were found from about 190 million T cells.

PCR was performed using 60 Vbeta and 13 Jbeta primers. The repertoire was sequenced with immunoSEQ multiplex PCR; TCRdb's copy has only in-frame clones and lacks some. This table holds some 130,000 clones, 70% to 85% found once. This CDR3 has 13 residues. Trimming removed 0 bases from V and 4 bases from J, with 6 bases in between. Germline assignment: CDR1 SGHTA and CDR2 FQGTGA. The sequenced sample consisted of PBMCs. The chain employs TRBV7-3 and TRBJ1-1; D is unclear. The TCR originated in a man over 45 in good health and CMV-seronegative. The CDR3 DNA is TGTGCCAGCAGCTTAACGACAAGCACTGAAGCTTTCTTT. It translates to CASSLTTSTEAFF.